This TCR beta chain appears in the sequencing data of a study of CD8+ T cells in alopecia areata. cDNA serving as the sequencing template came from extracted, reverse transcribed RNA. Measured with immunoSEQ multiplex PCR; TCRdb has only the in-frame clones, and not every one. Here the sample spans 110,000 or so clones, approximately 59% being singletons. Stated treatment: oral pan-JAK inhibitor, 5-10 mg twice daily. The CDR3 contains 12 residues. Germline values: CDR1 KGHSH, CDR2 LQKENI. Trimming took 8 bases from V and 6 from J, leaving 11 bases between them. The gene calls are TRBV18 and TRBJ2-1, with a possible D match to TRBD2 (5 bases). The sample here was CD8+ T cells sorted from blood, taken at week 4, from a patient treated with tofacitinib. This receptor was taken from a human donor with alopecia areata. The CDR3 sequence: CASTQAANEQFF. The CDR3 DNA is TGTGCCAGCACCCAAGCGGCCAATGAGCAGTTCTTC.